This TCR beta chain was identified during a study of beta chain features in type 1 diabetes. About the study: Investigators examined 107,917,701 sorted cells across all samples. Findings and limits, study-wide: Whatever favoring of shorter templates PCR might show would apply equally to patients and controls. Across all four CD4+ subsets, people with type 1 diabetes showed modestly shorter TCRB CDR3s.

The entirety of the isolated RNA underwent reverse transcription, so expressed TCRB transcripts were sequenced. Some 3.8 million reads, on average, came from each naive, central memory and regulatory T cell sample. TCRdb's copy holds only in-frame clones and misses some; the assay was immunoSEQ multiplex PCR. Here the sample spans 350,000 to 450,000 clones, roughly 12% being singletons. Trimming left V 6 bases short and J 2 bases short, with 14 bases between. In germline, CDR1 is SGDLS, CDR2 YYNGEE. The CDR3 contains 14 residues. This clone came up a few times. Its antigen is unidentified. This receptor was obtained from a woman younger than 30 with type 1 diabetes. Source material: naive CD4+ T cells from blood. V gene TRBV9 combines with J gene TRBJ2-5, with a tentative D call TRBD1 (6 bases). In nucleotides, the CDR3 is TGTGCCAGCACCCAGGGGACAAAGCAAGAGACCCAGTACTTC. Its protein is CASTQGTKQETQYF.